This TCR beta chain stems from a study of blood T cell repertoires in COVID-19. Looking at the study overall: Samples taken during acute and convalescent COVID-19 were collected in the United States, Italy and Spain.

In the original workflow: Amplification of reference gene primers provided the estimated nucleated cell counts. Libraries were prepared by immunoSEQ multiplex PCR; TCRdb keeps only in-frame clonotypes and omits some of them. V, J and clone size reflect that table, while D and trimming were determined from the DNA. Here the sample spans 200,000 to 300,000 clones, around 80% being singletons. The sample comprised peripheral blood. The TCR originated in a man aged 40-55 years who had recovered from COVID-19.

The CDR3 is CASSFDSSAQYF. The CDR3 nucleotides read TGCGCCAGCAGCTTTGATAGTTCGGCCCAGTACTTC. The V and J genes are TRBV5-1 and TRBJ2-5; D gene ambiguous. The germline gives CDR1 SGHRS, CDR2 YFSETQ. The CDR3 has 12 amino acids. V gave up 2 bases and J gave up 9 bases, with 11 bases separating them.